Each of the 5 T cell receptor beta chains below was sequenced from the same sample in a study of blood T cell repertoires in COVID-19 (dated by TCRdb to the early 2020s). Receptors were amplified or captured by the immunoSEQ multiplex PCR assay. Sourced from immuneACCESS, this table was stored by TCRdb with only in-frame sequences that have V and J called. A share of the clones is absent; for the studies checked, an unresolved V gene accounts for under half, and the remainder has no known explanation. The sample data list 200,000 to 250,000 clones, and almost 90% of these were observed just once. The ten biggest clones cover approximately 1.3% of the sample. The sample was peripheral blood. The receptors stem from a man older than 75 with acute or convalescent COVID-19.

V usage is TRBV7-8 and J usage is TRBJ1-2; 9 positions agree with TRBD1. The V segment lost 4 bases and the J segment 4 bases; nucleotides outside the gene matches: 7. This CDR3 has 15 amino acids. The germline gives CDR1 SGHVS, CDR2 FQNEAQ. CDR3 nucleotides: TGTGCCAGCAGCTCAGGACAGGGGCGAGTCTATGGCTACACCTTC. Its protein product is CASSSGQGRVYGYTF.

This chain connects TRBV27 to TRBJ1-6; D is ambiguous. Germline CDR1 MNHEY, CDR2 SMNVEV (reference sequence). V lost 0 bases, J lost 8 bases, and 8 bases lay in between. This CDR3 is built from 14 residues. DNA for the CDR3: TGTGCCAGCAGTTTATCACGGAGGGATTCACCCCTCCACTTT. It translates to CASSLSRRDSPLHF.

This clone came up a few times. The chain carries TRBV5-4 and TRBJ2-1; 9 bases align to TRBD2. The germline V gene has CDR1 SGHNT and CDR2 YYREEE (reference sequence). V was pared by 5 bases and J by 3 bases, with 3 bases of the junction left unmatched. The CDR3 spans 14 residues. The CDR3 DNA follows: TGTGCCAGCAGTCAGCGGGGGGACTACAATGAGCAGTTCTTC. The encoded protein is CASSQRGDYNEQFF. The full variable domain, in which reference TRBV5-4 and TRBJ2-1 provide the parts outside the CDR3, is ETGVTQSPTHLIKTRGQQVTLRCSSQSGHNTVSWYQQALGQGPQFIFQYYREEENGRGNFPPRFSGLQFPNYSSELNVNALELDDSALYLCASSQRGDYNEQFFGPGTRLTVL.

The chain couples TRBV9 to TRBJ1-2; 10 bases are a match to TRBD1. V lost 4 bases to trimming and J lost 6 bases; unmatched junction nucleotides: 6. Per germline, CDR1 SGDLS and CDR2 YYNGEE. There are 14 residues in the CDR3. As DNA, the CDR3 is TGTGCCAGCAGCCCGGGGACAGGGGCCCATGGCTACACCTTC. Encoded protein: CASSPGTGAHGYTF. Supplemented by reference TRBV9 and TRBJ1-2, the full variable domain reads DSGVTQTPKHLITATGQRVTLRCSPRSGDLSVYWYQQSLDQGLQFLIQYYNGEERAKGNILERFSAQQFPDLHSELNLSSLELGDSALYFCASSPGTGAHGYTFGSGTRLTVV.

The chain couples TRBV29-1 to TRBJ2-3; 10 positions agree with TRBD2. The CDR3 totals 16 residues. The V and J ends lost 0 bases and 6 bases, in that order; junction bases with no gene match: 9. Germline CDR1 is SQVTM and CDR2 is ANQGSEA. In DNA, the CDR3 is TGCAGCGTTGAAGATTGGGGAGCGGGAGGGAGGGATACGCAGTATTTT. It specifies CSVEDWGAGGRDTQYF.